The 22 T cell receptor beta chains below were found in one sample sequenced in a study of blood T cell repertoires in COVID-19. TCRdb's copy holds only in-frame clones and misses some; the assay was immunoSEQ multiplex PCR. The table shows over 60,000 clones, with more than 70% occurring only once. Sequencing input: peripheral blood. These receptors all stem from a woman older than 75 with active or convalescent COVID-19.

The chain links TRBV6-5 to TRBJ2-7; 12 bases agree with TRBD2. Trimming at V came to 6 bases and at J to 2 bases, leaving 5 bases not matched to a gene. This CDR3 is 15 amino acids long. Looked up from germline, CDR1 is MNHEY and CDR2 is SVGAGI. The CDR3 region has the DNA TGTGCCAGCAGGACAACTAGCGGGGGGACCTACGAGCAGTACTTC. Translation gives CASRTTSGGTYEQYF.

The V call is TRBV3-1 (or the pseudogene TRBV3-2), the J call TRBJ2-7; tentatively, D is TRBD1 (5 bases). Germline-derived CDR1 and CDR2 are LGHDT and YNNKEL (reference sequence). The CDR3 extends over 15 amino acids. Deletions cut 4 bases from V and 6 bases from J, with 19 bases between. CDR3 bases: TGTGCCAGCAGCCCTAAAACTCCAAGGGGTTCCGAGCAGTACTTC. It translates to CASSPKTPRGSEQYF.

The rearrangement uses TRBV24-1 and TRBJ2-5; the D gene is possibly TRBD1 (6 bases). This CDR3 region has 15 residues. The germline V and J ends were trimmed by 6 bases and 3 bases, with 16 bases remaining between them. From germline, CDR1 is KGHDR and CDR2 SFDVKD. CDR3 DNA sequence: TGTGCCACCAGTCCCGGAACACACAGGGAAGAGACCCAGTACTTC. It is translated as CATSPGTHREETQYF.

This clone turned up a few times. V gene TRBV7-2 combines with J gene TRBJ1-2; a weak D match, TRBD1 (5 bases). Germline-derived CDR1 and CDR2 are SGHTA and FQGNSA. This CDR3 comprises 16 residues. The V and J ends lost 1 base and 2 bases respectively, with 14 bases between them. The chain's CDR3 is CASSLVPSGLNYGYTF. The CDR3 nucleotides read TGTGCCAGCAGCTTAGTCCCGTCAGGGTTGAACTATGGCTACACCTTC.

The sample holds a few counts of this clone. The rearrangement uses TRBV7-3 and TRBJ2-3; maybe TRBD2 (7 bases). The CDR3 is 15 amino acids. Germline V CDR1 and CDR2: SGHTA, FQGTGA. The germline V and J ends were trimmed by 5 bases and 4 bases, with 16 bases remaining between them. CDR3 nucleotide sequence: TGTGCCAGCAGCCCCCAAGGGGGGGCGGCAGATACGCAGTATTTT. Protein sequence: CASSPQGGAADTQYF.

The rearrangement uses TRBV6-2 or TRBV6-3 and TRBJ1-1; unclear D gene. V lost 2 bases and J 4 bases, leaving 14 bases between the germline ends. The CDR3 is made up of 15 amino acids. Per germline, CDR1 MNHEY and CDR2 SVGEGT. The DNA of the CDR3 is TGTGCCAGCAGTTACCCTTCGGTGGAGCCCACTGAAGCTTTCTTT. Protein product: CASSYPSVEPTEAFF.

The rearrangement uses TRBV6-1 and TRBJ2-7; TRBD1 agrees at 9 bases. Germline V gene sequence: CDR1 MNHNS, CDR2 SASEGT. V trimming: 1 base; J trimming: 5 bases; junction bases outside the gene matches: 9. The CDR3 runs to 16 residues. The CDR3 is CASSEEVPDRGHEQYF. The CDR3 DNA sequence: TGTGCCAGCAGTGAAGAAGTCCCGGACAGGGGCCACGAGCAGTACTTC.

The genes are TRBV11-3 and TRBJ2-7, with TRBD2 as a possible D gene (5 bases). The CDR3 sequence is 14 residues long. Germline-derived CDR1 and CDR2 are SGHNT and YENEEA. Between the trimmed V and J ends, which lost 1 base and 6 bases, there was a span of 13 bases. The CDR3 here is CASSLGAVGGEQYF. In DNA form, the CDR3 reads TGTGCCAGCAGCTTAGGTGCCGTTGGAGGCGAGCAGTACTTC.

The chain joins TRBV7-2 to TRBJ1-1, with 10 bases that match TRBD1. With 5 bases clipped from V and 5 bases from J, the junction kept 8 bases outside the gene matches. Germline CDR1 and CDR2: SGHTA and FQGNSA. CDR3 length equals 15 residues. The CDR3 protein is CASSRDRGRWTEAFF. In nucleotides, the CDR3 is TGTGCCAGCAGCCGCGACAGGGGGCGATGGACTGAAGCTTTCTTT.

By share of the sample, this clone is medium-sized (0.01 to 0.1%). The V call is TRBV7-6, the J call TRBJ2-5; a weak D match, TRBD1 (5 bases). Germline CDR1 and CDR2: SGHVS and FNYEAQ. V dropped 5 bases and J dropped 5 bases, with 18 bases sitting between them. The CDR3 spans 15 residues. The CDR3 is CASSPVQGYVETQYF. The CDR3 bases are TGTGCCAGCAGCCCGGTTCAGGGATATGTCGAGACCCAGTACTTC.

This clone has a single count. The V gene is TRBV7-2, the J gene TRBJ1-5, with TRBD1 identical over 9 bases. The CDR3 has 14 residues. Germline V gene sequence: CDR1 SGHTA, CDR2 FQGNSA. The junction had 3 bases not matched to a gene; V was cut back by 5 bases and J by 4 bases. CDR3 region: CASSTDRGNQPQHF. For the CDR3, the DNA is TGTGCCAGCAGCACTGACAGGGGGAATCAGCCCCAGCATTTT.

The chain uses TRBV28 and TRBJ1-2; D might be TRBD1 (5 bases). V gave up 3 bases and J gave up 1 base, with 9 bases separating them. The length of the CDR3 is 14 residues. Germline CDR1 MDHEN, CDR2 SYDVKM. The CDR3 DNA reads TGTGCCAGCAGTTTTGGGGGGGTTAACTATGGCTACACCTTC. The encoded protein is CASSFGGVNYGYTF.

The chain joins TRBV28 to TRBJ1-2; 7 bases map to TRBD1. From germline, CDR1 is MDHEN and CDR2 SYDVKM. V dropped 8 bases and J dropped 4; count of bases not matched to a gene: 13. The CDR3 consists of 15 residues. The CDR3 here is CASRLTGAIGYGYTF. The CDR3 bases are TGTGCCAGCCGGTTAACAGGGGCCATAGGCTATGGCTACACCTTC.

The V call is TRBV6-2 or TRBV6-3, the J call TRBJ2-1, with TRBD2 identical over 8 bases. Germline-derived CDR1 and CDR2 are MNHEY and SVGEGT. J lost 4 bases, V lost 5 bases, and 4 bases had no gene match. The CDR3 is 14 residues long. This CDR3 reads CASSPSGGYNEQFF. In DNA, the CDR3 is TGTGCCAGCAGTCCGAGCGGGGGTTACAATGAGCAGTTCTTC.

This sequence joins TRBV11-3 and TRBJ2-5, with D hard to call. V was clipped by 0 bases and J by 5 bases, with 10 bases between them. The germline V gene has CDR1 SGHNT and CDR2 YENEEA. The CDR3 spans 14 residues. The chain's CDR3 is CASSLDSVGETQYF. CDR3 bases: TGTGCCAGCAGCTTAGATTCTGTCGGGGAGACCCAGTACTTC.

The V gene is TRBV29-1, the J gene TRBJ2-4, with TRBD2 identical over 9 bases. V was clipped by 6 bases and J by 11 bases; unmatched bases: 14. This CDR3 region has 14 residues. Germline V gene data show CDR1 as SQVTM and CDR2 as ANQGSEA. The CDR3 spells CSVSSGGSYGFQYF. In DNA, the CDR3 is TGCAGCGTGAGTAGCGGGGGTTCCTATGGCTTTCAGTACTTC.

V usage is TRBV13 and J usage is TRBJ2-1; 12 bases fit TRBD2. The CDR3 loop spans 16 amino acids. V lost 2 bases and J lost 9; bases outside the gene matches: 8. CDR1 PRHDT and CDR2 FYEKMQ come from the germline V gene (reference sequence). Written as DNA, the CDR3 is TGTGCCAGCAGCTTATATCGGACTAGCGGGGTTTCTGAGCAGTTCTTC. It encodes CASSLYRTSGVSEQFF. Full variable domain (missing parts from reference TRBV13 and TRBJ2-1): AAGVIQSPRHLIKEKRETATLKCYPIPRHDTVYWYQQGPGQDPQFLISFYEKMQSDKGSIPDRFSAQQFSDYHSELNMSSLELGDSALYFCASSLYRTSGVSEQFFGPGTRLTVL.

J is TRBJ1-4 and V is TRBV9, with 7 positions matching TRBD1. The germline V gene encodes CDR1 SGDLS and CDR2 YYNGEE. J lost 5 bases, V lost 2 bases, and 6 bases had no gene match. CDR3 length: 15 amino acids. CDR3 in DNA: TGTGCCAGCAGCGTCAGCTCGACAGGGAATGAAAAACTGTTTTTT. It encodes CASSVSSTGNEKLFF.

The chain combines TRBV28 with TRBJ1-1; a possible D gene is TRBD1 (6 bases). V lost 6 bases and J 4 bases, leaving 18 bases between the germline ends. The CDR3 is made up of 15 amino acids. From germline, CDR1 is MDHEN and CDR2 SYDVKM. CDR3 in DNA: TGTGCCAGCAGGGTATGGCAGGGGTCTAGCACTGAAGCTTTCTTT. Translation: CASRVWQGSSTEAFF.

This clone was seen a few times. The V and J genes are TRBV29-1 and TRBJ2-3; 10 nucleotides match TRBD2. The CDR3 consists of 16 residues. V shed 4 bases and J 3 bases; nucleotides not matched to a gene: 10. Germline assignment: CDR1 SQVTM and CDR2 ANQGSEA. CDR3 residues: CSVVPSSGGGTDTQYF. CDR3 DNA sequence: TGCAGCGTTGTACCCTCTAGCGGGGGAGGGACAGATACGCAGTATTTT.

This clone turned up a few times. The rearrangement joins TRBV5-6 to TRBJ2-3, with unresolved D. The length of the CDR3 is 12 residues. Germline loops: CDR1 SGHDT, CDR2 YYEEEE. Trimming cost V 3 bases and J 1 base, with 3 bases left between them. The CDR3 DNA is TGTGCCAGCAGCTCGGGCACAGATACGCAGTATTTT. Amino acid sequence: CASSSGTDTQYF.

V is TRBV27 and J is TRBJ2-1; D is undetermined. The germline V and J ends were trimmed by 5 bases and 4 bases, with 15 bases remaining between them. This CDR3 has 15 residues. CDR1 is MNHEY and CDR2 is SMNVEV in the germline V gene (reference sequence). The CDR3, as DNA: TGTGCCAGCAGTATGTCTCCTCACTATTACAATGAGCAGTTCTTC. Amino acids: CASSMSPHYYNEQFF.